The present T cell receptor beta chain was sequenced within a study of T-cell memory formation after mild COVID-19. Across the study: TCR clustering was largely donor specific. Study-wide findings and caveats: Largely, contracting CD4+ clones fell within CM and EM, and contracting CD8+ clones within EMRA.

This clonotype was seen a handful of times. The antigen is unknown. This CDR3 comprises 14 residues. From germline, CDR1 is DFQATT and CDR2 SNEGSKA (reference sequence). Trimming took off 4 bases at V and 4 bases at J, with 14 bases between the two ends. A single record per CDR3 protein comes from TCRdb applying MiXCR to the 5' RACE reads. The data show roughly 250,000 distinct CDR3 sequences, with less than 20% seen just once and 3.5% to 4% held by the top ten. The specimen was PBMCs or a T cell subset sorted from them (not recorded which). The receptor was isolated from a man younger than 35 who had mild COVID-19 (a few samples of this study predate the infection). Cell type and time point are not known. The V gene is TRBV20-1, the J gene TRBJ1-5; tentative D call: TRBD1 (5 bases). CDR3 residues: CSATWRGGNQPQHF. The CDR3 nucleotides read TGCAGTGCTACCTGGAGGGGTGGAAATCAGCCCCAGCATTTT.